A single sample gave rise to the 14 T cell receptor beta chains below, sequenced in a study of T cells after posttransplantation cyclophosphamide. Some clones are missing from TCRdb's copy, which holds only in-frame ones; the method was immunoSEQ multiplex PCR. This table has tens of thousands of clones, about 94% appearing once. Material: PBMCs. Receptors were obtained from a young woman in good health and a related stem cell transplant donor.

This sequence joins TRBV4-1 and TRBJ1-5; D is undetermined. The CDR3 extends over 15 amino acids. Germline CDR1 is MGHRA and CDR2 is YSYEKL. V dropped 3 bases and J dropped 0 bases, with 9 bases sitting between them. The CDR3 DNA follows: TGCGCCAGCAGCCAGGGCCTTTTTAGCAATCAGCCCCAGCATTTT. Translation: CASSQGLFSNQPQHF.

The chain uses TRBV6-4 and TRBJ2-2; the D call may be TRBD1 or TRBD2 (5 bases each). CDR1 and CDR2 from the germline V gene are MRHNA and SNTAGT. The CDR3 is made up of 14 amino acids. V was trimmed by 0 bases and J by 4 bases, leaving 6 bases between them. The CDR3 sequence: CASSDSGTTGELFF. The CDR3 nucleotides are TGTGCCAGCAGTGACTCGGGGACCACCGGGGAGCTGTTTTTT.

The rearrangement uses TRBV30 and TRBJ1-3, with D hard to call. The CDR3 runs 16 residues. V lost 7 bases and J lost 0, with 19 bases in between. Germline CDR1 reads GTSNPN; CDR2 reads SVGIG (reference sequence). Here the CDR3 reads CASHEWEGYSGNTIYF. CDR3 DNA: TGTGCCTCCCATGAATGGGAGGGCTACTCTGGAAACACCATATATTTT. Full variable domain (outside the CDR3, taken from reference TRBV30 and TRBJ1-3): SQTIHQWPATLVQPVGSPLSLECTVEGTSNPNLYWYRQAAGRGLQLLFYSVGIGQISSEVPQNLSASRPQDRQFILSSKKLLLSDSGFYLCASHEWEGYSGNTIYFGEGSWLTVV.

The rearrangement joins TRBV7-2 to TRBJ2-1; 8 bases agree with TRBD2. Germline loops: CDR1 SGHTA, CDR2 FQGNSA. The CDR3 extends over 15 amino acids. V shed 5 bases, J shed 5 bases, and the junction held 8 bases outside the gene matches. In DNA form, the CDR3 reads TGTGCCAGCAGCATACGTAGCGGGGATAACAATGAGCAGTTCTTC. It codes for CASSIRSGDNNEQFF.

The chain has TRBV19 and TRBJ2-7; TRBD1 matches 8 bases. The V gene's germline CDR1 is LNHDA and CDR2 SQIVND (reference sequence). After removal of 3 bases from V and 6 bases from J, the junction contained 10 bases not matched to a gene. This CDR3 has 15 amino acids. The chain's CDR3 is CASSIEQGGRVEQYF. The CDR3, as DNA: TGTGCCAGTAGTATTGAACAGGGGGGAAGGGTCGAGCAGTACTTC.

The V call is TRBV7-2, the J call TRBJ2-1; D call uncertain. The CDR3 extends over 16 amino acids. From germline, CDR1 is SGHTA and CDR2 FQGNSA. V lost 5 bases and J lost 7, with 21 bases in between. The CDR3 region is CASSRDRVPLGNEQFF. In DNA, the CDR3 is TGTGCCAGCAGCCGTGACCGGGTCCCCCTCGGGAATGAGCAGTTCTTC.

This chain connects TRBV2 to TRBJ1-5; the D gene is possibly TRBD1 (5 bases). Germline V gene sequence: CDR1 SNHLY, CDR2 FYNNEI. The CDR3 is 12 amino acids. Trimming left V 3 bases short and J 7 bases short, with 7 bases between. The CDR3: CASSDTGQPQHF. The CDR3 nucleotides are TGTGCCAGCAGTGACACAGGACAGCCCCAGCATTTT.

V usage is TRBV5-1 and J usage is TRBJ1-2; D is undetermined. Germline V CDR1 and CDR2: SGHRS, YFSETQ. Trimming cost V 4 bases and J 4 bases, with 11 bases left between them. The CDR3 has 13 residues. Here the CDR3 DNA reads TGCGCCAGCAGCCCTAGGACGGGCTATGGCTACACCTTC. This gives the protein CASSPRTGYGYTF.

This rearrangement joins TRBV14 to TRBJ1-2, with 8 bases matching TRBD1. Germline trimming cut 4 bases from V and 5 bases from J; bases unmatched to any gene: 3. The CDR3 spans 13 residues. Germline-derived CDR1 and CDR2 are SGHDN and FVKESK. The CDR3 DNA sequence: TGTGCCAGCAGCCTTACAGGGGGTTATGGCTACACCTTC. Amino acid sequence: CASSLTGGYGYTF.

CDR3 DNA sequence: TGTGCCAGCACCTGGCAGGGGAGTAACTATGGCTACACCTTC. Protein sequence: CASTWQGSNYGYTF. The chain links TRBV6-1 to TRBJ1-2; TRBD1 might be the D (6 bases). This CDR3 contains 14 residues. CDR1 is MNHNS and CDR2 is SASEGT in the germline V gene. V dropped 7 bases and J dropped 1 base, with 13 bases sitting between them.

V usage is TRBV2 and J usage is TRBJ2-5; D call uncertain. V shed 4 bases and J shed 4 bases, with 1 base lying between them. The CDR3 extends over 10 amino acids. CDR1 SNHLY and CDR2 FYNNEI come from the germline V gene. This CDR3 is CASSVETQYF. Written as DNA, the CDR3 is TGTGCCAGCAGTGTAGAGACCCAGTACTTC.

The genes are TRBV7-3 and TRBJ1-3; TRBD1 aligns across 8 bases. CDR1 is SGHTA, CDR2 FQGTGA, per germline. Trimming removed 1 base from V and 4 bases from J; junction bases left unmatched: 15. This CDR3 has 19 amino acids. CDR3 sequence: CASSLIGRGQALGGNTIYF. CDR3 nucleotides: TGTGCCAGCAGCTTAATTGGGCGGGGACAGGCCTTGGGCGGAAACACCATATATTTT.

The chain links TRBV7-2 to TRBJ1-5; a weak D match, TRBD1 (6 bases). Germline lookup yields CDR1 SGHTA and CDR2 FQGNSA. V shed 1 base and J shed 4 bases, with 14 bases lying between them. The CDR3 covers 16 residues. CDR3 amino acids: CASSLGGALGNQPQHF. The CDR3, as DNA: TGTGCCAGCAGCTTAGGGGGGGCGTTAGGAAATCAGCCCCAGCATTTT.

The rearrangement joins TRBV9 to TRBJ2-4, with TRBD1 matching over 9 bases. The CDR3 spans 14 residues. The germline CDR1 and CDR2 sequences are SGDLS and YYNGEE. J lost 7 bases, V lost 4 bases, and 6 bases had no gene match. CDR3 nucleotide sequence: TGTGCCAGCAGCATTGGGACAGGGATGAACATTCAGTACTTC. Amino acid sequence: CASSIGTGMNIQYF.